These T cell receptor beta chains were read from a single sample in a study of neurological immune-mediated disorders. Using its own MiXCR run on the 5' RACE reads, TCRdb lists one record per CDR3 protein. The sample lists about 50,000 distinct CDR3 sequences, around 16% seen once, with roughly 4.4% in the top ten. Sequenced material: PBMCs. The receptor set was obtained from a man between 60 and 75 years old in good health. Both conserved end residues are part of each CDR3. The D gene is left open where the match is weak. Size is stated for part of the rows, as once, few or many counts, or as a class when the clone is expanded.

j_call: TRBJ1-5; v_call: TRBV20-1; clone_size: many; d_call: NA; cdr3_aa: CSASPGRGGNQPQHF; cdr3_nt: TGCAGTGCTAGCCCGGGGCGGGGGGGCAATCAGCCCCAGCATTTT
j_call: TRBJ2-7; v_call: TRBV4-3; clone_size: many; d_call: NA; cdr3_aa: CASSQGVSLSYEQYF; cdr3_nt: TGCGCCAGCAGCCAAGGAGTGAGCCTCTCCTACGAGCAGTACTTC
j_call: TRBJ2-1; v_call: TRBV14; clone_size: many; d_call: TRBD2; cdr3_aa: CASSPTSGRAYNEQFF; cdr3_nt: TGTGCCAGCAGCCCAACTAGCGGGAGAGCCTACAATGAGCAGTTCTTC
j_call: TRBJ2-3; v_call: TRBV7-9; clone_size: many; d_call: TRBD2; cdr3_aa: CASSPLATSTDTQYF; cdr3_nt: TGTGCCAGTTCCCCACTAGCGACTAGCACAGATACGCAGTATTTT
j_call: TRBJ1-3; v_call: TRBV20-1; clone_size: many; d_call: NA; cdr3_aa: CSVAGAVLGSVNTIYF; cdr3_nt: TGCAGTGTAGCCGGGGCCGTTTTAGGCTCTGTAAACACCATATATTTT
j_call: TRBJ2-7; v_call: TRBV18; clone_size: once; d_call: NA; cdr3_aa: CASSPPIGRDSYEQYF; cdr3_nt: TGTGCCAGCTCACCACCGATCGGCAGGGATTCCTACGAGCAGTACTTC
j_call: TRBJ2-5; v_call: TRBV29-1; clone_size: many; d_call: NA; cdr3_aa: CSVYRGGETQYF; cdr3_nt: TGCAGCGTTTACAGGGGAGGGGAGACCCAGTACTTC
j_call: TRBJ2-7; v_call: TRBV4-2; clone_size: many; d_call: TRBD1; cdr3_aa: CASSPRQGFSYEQYF; cdr3_nt: TGTGCCAGCAGCCCCCGACAGGGATTCTCCTACGAGCAGTACTTC
j_call: TRBJ2-3; v_call: TRBV29-1; clone_size: NA; d_call: NA; cdr3_aa: CSSQGKGFPISTDTQNF; cdr3_nt: TGCAGTTCCCAGGGGAAGGGATTCCCAATATCCACAGATACGCAGAATTTT
j_call: TRBJ2-2; v_call: TRBV29-1; clone_size: many; d_call: NA; cdr3_aa: CSVSRTENTGELFF; cdr3_nt: TGCAGCGTAAGCCGGACGGAGAACACCGGGGAGCTGTTTTTT
j_call: TRBJ2-1; v_call: TRBV29-1; clone_size: many; d_call: NA; cdr3_aa: CSAVEAGNEQFF; cdr3_nt: TGCAGCGCTGTGGAGGCAGGGAATGAGCAGTTCTTC
j_call: TRBJ2-7; v_call: TRBV20-1; clone_size: many; d_call: TRBD2; cdr3_aa: CSAKGLAVRYEQYF; cdr3_nt: TGCAGTGCAAAAGGACTAGCGGTTAGGTACGAGCAGTACTTC
j_call: TRBJ2-1; v_call: TRBV28; clone_size: NA; d_call: TRBD2; cdr3_aa: CASSFTSASSYNEQFF; cdr3_nt: TGTGCCAGCAGTTTTACTAGCGCAAGCTCCTACAATGAGCAGTTCTTC
j_call: TRBJ1-6; v_call: TRBV6-5; clone_size: NA; d_call: NA; cdr3_aa: CASTKGNSPLHF; cdr3_nt: TGTGCCAGCACCAAGGGCAATTCACCCCTCCACTTT
j_call: TRBJ1-2; v_call: TRBV9; clone_size: many; d_call: TRBD1; cdr3_aa: CASSVFSQGSGYTF; cdr3_nt: TGTGCCAGCAGCGTCTTCTCACAGGGGAGTGGCTACACCTTC
j_call: TRBJ2-5; v_call: TRBV7-7; clone_size: many; d_call: NA; cdr3_aa: CASSLTRVGETQYF; cdr3_nt: TGTGCTAGCAGCCTAACCAGGGTAGGGGAGACCCAGTACTTC
j_call: TRBJ2-7; v_call: TRBV20-1; clone_size: once; d_call: TRBD2; cdr3_aa: CSAQISGRVSEQYF; cdr3_nt: TGCAGTGCCCAGATAAGCGGGAGGGTCTCCGAGCAGTACTTC
j_call: TRBJ2-7; v_call: TRBV6-6; clone_size: many; d_call: NA; cdr3_aa: CASNGPYEQYF; cdr3_nt: TGTGCCAGCAATGGGCCCTACGAGCAGTACTTC
j_call: TRBJ2-1; v_call: TRBV5-1; clone_size: many; d_call: TRBD2; cdr3_aa: CASSLTGTSGFNEQFF; cdr3_nt: TGCGCCAGCAGCCTTACCGGGACTAGCGGCTTTAATGAGCAGTTCTTC
j_call: TRBJ1-5; v_call: TRBV6-1; clone_size: NA; d_call: NA; cdr3_aa: CASSERENQPQHF; cdr3_nt: TGTGCCAGCAGTGAAAGGGAGAATCAGCCCCAGCATTTT
j_call: TRBJ2-3; v_call: TRBV15; clone_size: NA; d_call: TRBD1; cdr3_aa: CATRAYGTGRSTDTQYF; cdr3_nt: TGTGCCACCAGGGCCTACGGGACAGGGAGGAGCACAGATACGCAGTATTTT
j_call: TRBJ1-1; v_call: TRBV19; clone_size: NA; d_call: NA; cdr3_aa: CASSKGTLRFMNTEAFF; cdr3_nt: TGTGCCAGTAGTAAAGGGACCCTCCGTTTTATGAACACTGAAGCTTTCTTT
j_call: TRBJ2-1; v_call: TRBV5-5; clone_size: many; d_call: TRBD2; cdr3_aa: CASRVSGSTYNEQFF; cdr3_nt: TGTGCCAGCAGGGTAAGCGGGAGTACCTACAATGAGCAGTTCTTC
j_call: TRBJ2-6; v_call: TRBV5-1; clone_size: many; d_call: NA; cdr3_aa: CASSPIISGANVLTF; cdr3_nt: TGCGCCAGCAGCCCGATTATCTCTGGGGCCAACGTCCTGACTTTC